The 11 T cell receptor beta chains in this list originate from one sample, sequenced in a study of patients and donors after allogeneic stem cell transplantation. Using its own MiXCR run on the RT-PCR reads, TCRdb lists one record per CDR3 protein. This sample has approximately 200,000 distinct CDR3 sequences, with around two fifths found just once. The specimen sequenced was blood, either unsorted or a sorted T cell fraction (not recorded which). The origin of the receptors is a human donor who was either an allogeneic HSCT recipient or a stem cell or donor lymphocyte infusion donor (not recorded which). It is not recorded whose cells these are; they may come from a transplant donor.

This clonotype was seen just once. The CDR3 sequence: CASSFRRTGSSDEQYF. CDR3 bases: TGCGCCAGCAGCTTCCGACGGACAGGGAGTTCGGACGAGCAGTACTTC. V is TRBV5-1 and J is TRBJ2-7; 8 bases align to TRBD1. There are 16 residues in the CDR3. The germline V gene has CDR1 SGHRS and CDR2 YFSETQ. V was clipped by 2 bases and J by 5 bases; unmatched bases: 12.

This chain joins TRBV29-1 and TRBJ2-2; D is possibly TRBD2 (6 bases). Trimming took 6 bases from V and 0 from J, leaving 11 bases between them. The CDR3 is made up of 14 amino acids. Germline CDR1 reads SQVTM; CDR2 reads ANQGSEA. For the CDR3, the DNA is TGCAGCGTGAGGAGGGGAACGAACACCGGGGAGCTGTTTTTT. Encoded protein: CSVRRGTNTGELFF.

CDR3 sequence reads: CASSLAPNGTGELFF. CDR3 sequence (DNA): TGTGCCAGCAGTTTAGCCCCCAACGGGACCGGGGAGCTGTTTTTT. The rearrangement joins TRBV12-3 or TRBV12-4 to TRBJ2-2, with D uncertain. The CDR3 runs 15 residues. V lost 0 bases and J 5 bases, leaving 10 bases between the germline ends.

The V call is TRBV11-2, the J call TRBJ2-1, with 8 nucleotides matching TRBD2. V shed 5 bases, J shed 9 bases, and the junction held 15 bases outside the gene matches. Germline V gene sequence: CDR1 SGHAT, CDR2 FQNNGV. The CDR3 totals 16 residues. The CDR3 here is CASSPPGSGVISEQFF. In nucleotides, the CDR3 is TGTGCCAGCAGCCCGCCTGGTAGCGGGGTAATCAGTGAGCAGTTCTTC.

V gene TRBV9 combines with J gene TRBJ2-3, with 10 bases fitting TRBD2. After removal of 4 bases from V and 5 bases from J, the junction contained 10 bases not matched to a gene. Per the germline V gene, CDR1 is SGDLS and CDR2 is YYNGEE. This CDR3 contains 16 residues. The CDR3 here is CASSLAGETTGDTQYF. DNA of the CDR3: TGTGCCAGCAGCCTAGCGGGAGAAACTACCGGAGATACGCAGTATTTT.

The gene calls are TRBV29-1 and TRBJ2-7; 9 nucleotides align to TRBD2. The CDR3 is 13 amino acids. J lost 3 bases, V lost 4 bases, and 4 bases had no gene match. The germline V gene has CDR1 SQVTM and CDR2 ANQGSEA. The CDR3 protein is CSVARGGVYEQYF. In nucleotides, the CDR3 is TGCAGCGTTGCCCGCGGGGGGGTCTACGAGCAGTACTTC.

The rearrangement links TRBV2 to TRBJ2-1, with TRBD2 matching over 11 bases. Germline trimming cut 0 bases from V and 7 bases from J; bases unmatched to any gene: 2. Germline values: CDR1 SNHLY, CDR2 FYNNEI. This CDR3 comprises 15 residues. CDR3 sequence reads: CASSEASGRGNEQFF. CDR3 coding DNA: TGTGCCAGCAGTGAAGCTAGCGGGAGGGGGAATGAGCAGTTCTTC. Together with reference TRBV2 and TRBJ2-1, the CDR3 gives the full variable domain: EPEVTQTPSHQVTQMGQEVILRCVPISNHLYFYWYRQILGQKVEFLVSFYNNEISEKSEIFDDQFSVERPDGSNFTLKIRSTKLEDSAMYFCASSEASGRGNEQFFGPGTRLTVL.

In its sample, this clonotype was seen a few times. This chain uses TRBV4-3 with TRBJ2-7; D ambiguous. The CDR3 has 15 amino acids. Looked up from germline, CDR1 is LGHNA and CDR2 is YSLEER. V shed 0 bases and J shed 2 bases, with 11 bases lying between them. CDR3 sequence reads: CASSQDRQRPYEQYF. The CDR3 bases are TGCGCCAGCAGCCAAGATCGCCAGAGGCCCTACGAGCAGTACTTC.

This clonotype appeared a few times. The chain links TRBV30 to TRBJ2-4; 9 bases align to TRBD1. Germline V gene sequence: CDR1 GTSNPN, CDR2 SVGIG (reference sequence). This CDR3 contains 13 residues. With V trimmed by 7 bases and J by 8 bases, 9 bases remained unmatched. CDR3 amino acids: CALSTGGRDIQYF. In nucleotides, the CDR3 is TGTGCCTTATCGACAGGGGGTAGGGACATTCAGTACTTC.

V is TRBV4-3 and J is TRBJ1-1; possibly TRBD1 for D (5 bases). The V end lost 2 bases, the J end lost 6 bases, and 13 bases lay between the germline ends. Germline values: CDR1 LGHNA, CDR2 YSLEER. This CDR3 comprises 14 residues. CDR3 protein: CASSQWLLQAEAFF. The CDR3 DNA is TGCGCCAGCAGCCAATGGCTTTTACAGGCTGAAGCTTTCTTT.

The chain couples TRBV5-1 to TRBJ1-6; D not resolved. Trimming removed 4 bases at V and 8 bases at J, with 19 bases between. The germline CDR1 and CDR2 sequences are SGHRS and YFSETQ. This CDR3 has 16 residues. CDR3 sequence reads: CASSLGNSLWDSPLHF. The CDR3 nucleotides read TGCGCCAGCAGCCTGGGGAACAGCCTGTGGGATTCACCCCTCCACTTT.